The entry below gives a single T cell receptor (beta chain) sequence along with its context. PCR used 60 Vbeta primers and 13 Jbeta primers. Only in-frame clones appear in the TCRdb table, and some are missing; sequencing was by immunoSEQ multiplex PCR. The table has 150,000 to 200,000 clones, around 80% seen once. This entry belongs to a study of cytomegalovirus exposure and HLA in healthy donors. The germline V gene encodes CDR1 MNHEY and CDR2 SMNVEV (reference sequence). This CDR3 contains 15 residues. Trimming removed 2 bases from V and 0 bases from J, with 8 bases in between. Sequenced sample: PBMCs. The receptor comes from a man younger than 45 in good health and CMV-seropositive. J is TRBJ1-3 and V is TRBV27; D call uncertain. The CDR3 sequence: CASSLDGLSGNTIYF. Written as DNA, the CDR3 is TGTGCCAGCAGTTTAGACGGACTCTCTGGAAACACCATATATTTT.